Each of the 21 T cell receptor beta chains below was sequenced from the same sample in a study of shared clonotypes between healthy human individuals. Naive CD8 populations comprised CD45RO-negative cells positively selected for CCR7, excluding terminally differentiated effector memory CD45RA+ cells. Profiling relied on immunoSEQ multiplex PCR, and the TCRdb table lists in-frame clones only, not all of them. Seen here are roughly 1,800,000 clones, about 95% observed once, and the top ten hold around 1.2%. Sequenced material: naive CD8+ T cells sorted from blood. Every receptor here comes from a man aged 18 to 30 in good health.

Written as DNA, the CDR3 is TGTGCCAGCAGTGGGGGGACAGGGGGCCAAGAGACCCAGTACTTC. Protein: CASSGGTGGQETQYF. The V gene is TRBV27, the J gene TRBJ2-5; 11 bases are shared with TRBD1. J was trimmed by 1 base and V by 5 bases; bases with no gene match: 3. The CDR3 runs 15 residues. Germline-derived CDR1 and CDR2 are MNHEY and SMNVEV (reference sequence).

This sequence joins TRBV4-2 and TRBJ2-7, with no clear D. The germline CDR1 and CDR2 sequences are LGHNA and YNFKEQ. The V and J ends lost 1 base and 2 bases respectively, with 12 bases between them. The CDR3 has 15 residues. CDR3 nucleotide sequence: TGTGCCAGCAGCCAAGCGGCAGCAGCCCCCTACGAGCAGTACTTC. It encodes CASSQAAAAPYEQYF.

V usage is TRBV15 and J usage is TRBJ1-5, with D uncertain. This CDR3 is 12 amino acids long. V was pared by 8 bases and J by 3 bases, with 8 bases between. Per the germline V gene, CDR1 is LNHNV and CDR2 is YYDKDF (reference sequence). CDR3 DNA: TGTGCCACCTGCCAGGACAATCAGCCCCAGCATTTT. Its translation is CATCQDNQPQHF.

The chain employs TRBV7-9 and TRBJ2-1; no firm D call. The germline CDR1 and CDR2 sequences are SEHNR and FQNEAQ (reference sequence). The CDR3 runs 15 residues. Trimming removed 2 bases at V and 2 bases at J, with 10 bases between. The CDR3: CASSLPRTTYNEQFF. In nucleotides, the CDR3 is TGTGCCAGCAGCTTACCTCGGACCACCTACAATGAGCAGTTCTTC.

The rearrangement uses TRBV14 and TRBJ2-5; D uncertain. CDR3 length: 17 amino acids. Trimming took 1 base from V and 1 from J, leaving 16 bases between them. Germline lookup yields CDR1 SGHDN and CDR2 FVKESK. CDR3 protein: CASSQVVVTPSQETQYF. CDR3 DNA sequence: TGTGCCAGCAGCCAAGTAGTGGTTACCCCGAGCCAAGAGACCCAGTACTTC.

The chain uses TRBV19 and TRBJ1-1, with TRBD1 as a possible D gene (5 bases). Per germline, CDR1 LNHDA and CDR2 SQIVND (reference sequence). Trimming removed 4 bases from V and 0 bases from J, with 12 bases in between. The CDR3 is made up of 15 amino acids. CDR3 sequence: CASSTGDGLNTEAFF. The CDR3 bases are TGTGCCAGTAGTACGGGGGACGGTTTGAACACTGAAGCTTTCTTT. The full variable domain, with the rest looked up from reference TRBV19 and TRBJ1-1, is DGGITQSPKYLFRKEGQNVTLSCEQNLNHDAMYWYRQDPGQGLRLIYYSQIVNDFQKGDIAEGYSVSREKKESFPLTVTSAQKNPTAFYLCASSTGDGLNTEAFFGQGTRLTVV.

The chain recombines TRBV13 with TRBJ2-5; 7 nucleotides match TRBD1. Germline V gene sequence: CDR1 PRHDT, CDR2 FYEKMQ (reference sequence). There are 15 residues in the CDR3. The V and J ends lost 3 bases and 0 bases, in that order; junction bases with no gene match: 4. The CDR3 here is CASSFTQGYQETQYF. The CDR3 coding sequence is TGTGCCAGCAGCTTTACACAGGGGTACCAAGAGACCCAGTACTTC.

A note on this clone: This sample also contains other DNA sequences that code for the same CDR3. This chain links TRBV7-2 with TRBJ2-7; 7 bases agree with TRBD2. V was clipped by 1 base and J by 7 bases; unmatched bases: 4. The CDR3 has 13 residues. CDR1 is SGHTA and CDR2 is FQGNSA in the germline V gene. The CDR3 here is CASSLGLAGEQYF. CDR3 in DNA: TGTGCCAGCAGCTTAGGACTAGCAGGGGAGCAGTACTTC.

The V call is TRBV28, the J call TRBJ2-3; 8 nucleotides match TRBD1. With V trimmed by 7 bases and J by 6 bases, 12 bases remained unmatched. This CDR3 has 15 residues. Germline CDR1 reads MDHEN; CDR2 reads SYDVKM. The CDR3 DNA follows: TGTGCCAGCACCCACGGACAGGGTTTTATTGATACGCAGTATTTT. Amino acids: CASTHGQGFIDTQYF.

The chain joins TRBV30 to TRBJ1-1; tentatively, D is TRBD1 (6 bases). V lost 4 bases and J lost 7, with 16 bases in between. Germline CDR1 is GTSNPN and CDR2 is SVGIG (reference sequence). CDR3 length: 13 residues. CDR3 residues: CAWTGLGGLEAFF. For the CDR3, the DNA is TGTGCCTGGACCGGGCTAGGGGGACTTGAAGCTTTCTTT.

The chain uses TRBV27 and TRBJ1-4, with D tentatively TRBD1 (6 bases). Trimming pared 10 bases from V and 10 bases from J, leaving 16 bases between. The CDR3 loop spans 12 amino acids. CDR1 is MNHEY, CDR2 SMNVEV, per germline (reference sequence). CDR3 loop: CATQGGGGKLFF. The CDR3 coding sequence is TGTGCCACCCAAGGGGGGGGTGGAAAACTGTTTTTT.

The chain employs TRBV6-1 and TRBJ2-5; 8 bases match TRBD2. This CDR3 is 16 amino acids long. The V segment lost 1 base and the J segment 1 base; nucleotides outside the gene matches: 5. The germline gives CDR1 MNHNS, CDR2 SASEGT. CDR3 sequence (DNA): TGTGCCAGCAGTGAAGGAGTAGCGGGGCCCCAAGAGACCCAGTACTTC. It specifies CASSEGVAGPQETQYF.

The gene calls are TRBV11-1 and TRBJ2-1; D gene ambiguous. The germline V gene has CDR1 SGHAT and CDR2 FQDESV (reference sequence). The CDR3 spans 13 residues. The ends were cut back, 1 base at V and 8 bases at J, with 9 bases in the middle. The DNA of the CDR3 is TGTGCCAGCAGCTTAGTAGGAGTGGATGAGCAGTTCTTC. Amino acid sequence: CASSLVGVDEQFF.

The V gene is TRBV27, the J gene TRBJ2-7, with D tentatively TRBD2 (5 bases). Germline values: CDR1 MNHEY, CDR2 SMNVEV (reference sequence). Trimming left V 3 bases short and J 2 bases short, with 20 bases between. The CDR3 covers 17 residues. For the CDR3, the DNA is TGTGCCAGCAGTTTCTACGGACTCCCGGCTTCCCCCTACGAGCAGTACTTC. Protein product: CASSFYGLPASPYEQYF.

The chain joins TRBV7-9 to TRBJ2-2; TRBD2 agrees at 9 bases. The germline V gene encodes CDR1 SEHNR and CDR2 FQNEAQ (reference sequence). J gave up 5 bases and V 1 base, and 11 bases lay outside the gene matches. This CDR3 has 18 residues. Written as DNA, the CDR3 is TGTGCCAGCAGCTTAGGTTCCCTGCGGACTAGCGCAACCGGGGAGCTGTTTTTT. It yields the protein CASSLGSLRTSATGELFF.

This clone came up once. The chain carries TRBV7-8 and TRBJ1-5, with no clear D. This CDR3 region has 15 residues. The germline gives CDR1 SGHVS, CDR2 FQNEAQ. The V and J ends lost 1 base and 3 bases respectively, with 10 bases between them. The CDR3 DNA reads TGTGCCAGCAGCTTAGAGGGCCCGAACAATCAGCCCCAGCATTTT. Its translation: CASSLEGPNNQPQHF.

To note about this clone: The same CDR3 also results from other DNA sequences found in this sample. This chain joins TRBV5-4 and TRBJ2-7; D uncertain. This CDR3 region has 13 residues. The V end was cut by 2 bases, the J end by 1 base, with 7 bases between. Germline CDR1 reads SGHNT; CDR2 reads YYREEE (reference sequence). The DNA of the CDR3 is TGTGCCAGCAGCTTAGATGCGTCCTACGAGCAGTACTTC. The encoded protein is CASSLDASYEQYF. The entire variable domain, with the rest obtained from reference TRBV5-4 and TRBJ2-7, is as follows: ETGVTQSPTHLIKTRGQQVTLRCSSQSGHNTVSWYQQALGQGPQFIFQYYREEENGRGNFPPRFSGLQFPNYSSELNVNALELDDSALYLCASSLDASYEQYFGPGTRLTVT.

The DNA of the CDR3 is TGTGCCAGCAGTCAGGGTTGGGACACTGAAGCTTTCTTT. Translation: CASSQGWDTEAFF. J is TRBJ1-1 and V is TRBV6-4; D possibly corresponds to TRBD1 (5 bases). This CDR3 has 13 amino acids. Germline values: CDR1 MRHNA, CDR2 SNTAGT. The V end lost 5 bases, the J end lost 3 bases, and 10 bases lay between the germline ends.

J is TRBJ1-5 and V is TRBV28; D perhaps matches TRBD1 (6 bases). This CDR3 has 13 residues. V lost 10 bases, J lost 3 bases, and 13 bases lay in between. Germline V gives CDR1 MDHEN, CDR2 SYDVKM. CDR3 nucleotide sequence: TGTGCCATCGATCAGGGGCTCAATCAGCCCCAGCATTTT. This codes for CAIDQGLNQPQHF.

The V call is TRBV7-9, the J call TRBJ2-7, with D unresolved. CDR1 SEHNR and CDR2 FQNEAQ come from the germline V gene (reference sequence). This CDR3 comprises 13 residues. V shed 5 bases and J shed 7 bases, with 15 bases lying between them. This CDR3 is CASSTGPVGEQYF. CDR3 DNA: TGTGCCAGCAGCACGGGCCCGGTTGGGGAGCAGTACTTC. The variable domain in full, with the rest retrieved from reference TRBV7-9 and TRBJ2-7, is DTGVSQNPRHKITKRGQNVTFRCDPISEHNRLYWYRQTLGQGPEFLTYFQNEAQLEKSRLLSDRFSAERPKGSFSTLEIQRTEQGDSAMYLCASSTGPVGEQYFGPGTRLTVT.

Only one count was recorded for this clone. Other nucleotide sequences in the sample specify the same CDR3. The genes are TRBV7-8 and TRBJ2-7; D is undetermined. V was cut by 0 bases and J by 4 bases, with 7 bases left in between. CDR1 SGHVS and CDR2 FQNEAQ come from the germline V gene. CDR3 length equals 13 residues. The CDR3 protein is CASSLAMGYEQYF. The CDR3 region has the DNA TGTGCCAGCAGCTTAGCGATGGGTTACGAGCAGTACTTC.